This entry describes one T cell receptor (beta chain). Original processing notes: Amplification of reference gene primers was used by the study to estimate nucleated cell counts. Some clones are missing from TCRdb's copy, which holds only in-frame ones; the method was immunoSEQ multiplex PCR. V and J calls and clone size are those listed in that table; D and trimming were worked out from the DNA. This sample yields about 330,000 clones, of which 85% are seen a single time; roughly 7% belongs to the top ten. The sample is drawn from a study of blood T cell repertoires in COVID-19. As for the study in general: COVID-19 samples collected from the United States, Italy and Spain covered acute and convalescent phases.

Trimming removed 6 bases from V and 1 base from J, with 9 bases in between. The CDR3 sequence is 13 residues long. Germline V gene sequence: CDR1 SGHRS, CDR2 YFSETQ. The sample was peripheral blood. The clonotype was recovered from a human donor in a cohort sampled during active COVID-19. The J gene is TRBJ2-3, the V gene TRBV5-1; maybe TRBD1 (5 bases). The CDR3 nucleotides are TGCGCCAGCATTAAAGGGGGCACAGATACGCAGTATTTT. Encoded protein: CASIKGGTDTQYF.